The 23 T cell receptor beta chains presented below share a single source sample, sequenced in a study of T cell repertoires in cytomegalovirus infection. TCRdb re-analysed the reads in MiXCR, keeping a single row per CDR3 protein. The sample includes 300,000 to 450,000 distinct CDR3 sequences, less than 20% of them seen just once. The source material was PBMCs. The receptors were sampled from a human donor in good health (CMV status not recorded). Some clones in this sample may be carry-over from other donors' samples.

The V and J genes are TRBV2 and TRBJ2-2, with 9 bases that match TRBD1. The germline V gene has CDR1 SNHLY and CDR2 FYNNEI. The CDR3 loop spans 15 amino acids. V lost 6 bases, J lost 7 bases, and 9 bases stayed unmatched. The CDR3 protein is CASSGTGWAGGELFF. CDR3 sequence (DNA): TGTGCCAGCAGCGGGACAGGGTGGGCCGGCGGGGAGCTGTTTTTT.

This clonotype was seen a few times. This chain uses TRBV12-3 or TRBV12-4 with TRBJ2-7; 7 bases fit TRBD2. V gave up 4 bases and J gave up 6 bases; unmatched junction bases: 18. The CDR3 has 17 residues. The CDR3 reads CASSSRPLGGSRTEQYF. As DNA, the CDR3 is TGTGCCAGCAGTTCCCGACCCCTTGGCGGGAGTAGGACCGAGCAGTACTTC.

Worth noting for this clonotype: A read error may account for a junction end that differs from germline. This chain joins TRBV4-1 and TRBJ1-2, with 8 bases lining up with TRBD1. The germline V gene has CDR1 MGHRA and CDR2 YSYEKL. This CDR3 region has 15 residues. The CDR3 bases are TGCGCCAGCAGCCAAGTTGACGGGACAGGAGGAGACCTGTTCTTC. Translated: CASSQVDGTGGDLFF.

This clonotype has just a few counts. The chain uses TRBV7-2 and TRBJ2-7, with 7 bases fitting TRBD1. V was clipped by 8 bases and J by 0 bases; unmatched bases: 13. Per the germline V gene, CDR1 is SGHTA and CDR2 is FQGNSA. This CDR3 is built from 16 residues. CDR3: CASLFRTGTASYEQYF. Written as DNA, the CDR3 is TGTGCCAGCCTCTTCCGGACCGGGACAGCCTCCTACGAGCAGTACTTC.

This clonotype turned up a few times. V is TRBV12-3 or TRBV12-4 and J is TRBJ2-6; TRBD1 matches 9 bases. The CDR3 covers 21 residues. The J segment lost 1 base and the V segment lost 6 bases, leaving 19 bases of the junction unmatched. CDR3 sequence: CASSYGQGSILRGSGANVLTF. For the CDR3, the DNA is TGTGCCAGCAGCTACGGACAGGGGAGTATTCTTAGAGGGTCTGGGGCCAACGTCCTGACTTTC.

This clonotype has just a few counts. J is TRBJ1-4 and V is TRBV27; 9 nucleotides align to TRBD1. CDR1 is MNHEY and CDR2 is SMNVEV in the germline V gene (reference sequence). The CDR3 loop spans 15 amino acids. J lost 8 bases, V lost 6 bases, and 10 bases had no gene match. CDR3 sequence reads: CASSRGRTGDEKLFF. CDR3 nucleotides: TGTGCCAGCAGCCGAGGGAGGACAGGGGACGAAAAACTGTTTTTT.

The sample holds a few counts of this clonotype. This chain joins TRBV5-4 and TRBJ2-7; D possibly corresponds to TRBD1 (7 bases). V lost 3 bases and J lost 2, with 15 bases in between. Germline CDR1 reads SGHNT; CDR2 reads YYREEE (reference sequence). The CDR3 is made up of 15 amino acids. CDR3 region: CASSSRGAETYEQYF. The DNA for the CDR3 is TGTGCCAGCAGCTCCAGGGGGGCGGAGACCTACGAGCAGTACTTC.

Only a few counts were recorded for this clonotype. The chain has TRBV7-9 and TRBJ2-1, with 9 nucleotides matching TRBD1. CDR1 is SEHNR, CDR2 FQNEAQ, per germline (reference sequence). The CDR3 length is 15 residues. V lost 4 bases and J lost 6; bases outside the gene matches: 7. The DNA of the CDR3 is TGTGCCAGCAGCTACGGGACAGGGCGCCTCAATGAGCAGTTCTTC. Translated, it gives CASSYGTGRLNEQFF.

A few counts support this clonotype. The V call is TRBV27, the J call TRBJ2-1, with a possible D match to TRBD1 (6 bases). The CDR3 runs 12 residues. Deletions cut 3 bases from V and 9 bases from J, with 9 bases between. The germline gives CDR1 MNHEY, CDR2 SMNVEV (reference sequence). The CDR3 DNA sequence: TGTGCCAGCAGTTTTAGGGGGAGTGAGCAGTTCTTC. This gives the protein CASSFRGSEQFF.

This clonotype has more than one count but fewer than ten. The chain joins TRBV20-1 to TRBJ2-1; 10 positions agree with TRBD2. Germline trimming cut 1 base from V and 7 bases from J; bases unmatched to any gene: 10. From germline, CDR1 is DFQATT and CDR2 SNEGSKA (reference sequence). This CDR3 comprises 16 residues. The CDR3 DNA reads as TGCAGTGCTAGAGGAGATAGGCTAGCGGGGGATAATGAGCAGTTCTTC. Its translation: CSARGDRLAGDNEQFF.

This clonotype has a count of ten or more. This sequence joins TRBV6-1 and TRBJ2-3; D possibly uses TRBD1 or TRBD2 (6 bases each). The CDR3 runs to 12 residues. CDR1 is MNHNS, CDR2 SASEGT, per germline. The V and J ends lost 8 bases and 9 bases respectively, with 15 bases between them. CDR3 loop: CASRGDGGTQYF. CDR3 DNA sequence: TGTGCCAGCCGTGGGGACGGGGGCACGCAGTATTTT.

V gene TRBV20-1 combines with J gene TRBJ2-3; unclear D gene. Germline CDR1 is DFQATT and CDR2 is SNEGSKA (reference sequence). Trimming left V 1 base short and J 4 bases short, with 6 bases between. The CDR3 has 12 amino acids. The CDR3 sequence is CSARVTADTQYF. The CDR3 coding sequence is TGCAGTGCTAGAGTTACGGCAGATACGCAGTATTTT.

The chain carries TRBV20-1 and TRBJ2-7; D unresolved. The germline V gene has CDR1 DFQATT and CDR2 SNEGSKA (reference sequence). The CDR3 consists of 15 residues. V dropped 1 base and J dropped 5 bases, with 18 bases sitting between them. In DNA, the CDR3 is TGCAGTGCTAGAGGCCCCCCGGGCCACCGGGACGAGCAGTACTTC. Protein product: CSARGPPGHRDEQYF.

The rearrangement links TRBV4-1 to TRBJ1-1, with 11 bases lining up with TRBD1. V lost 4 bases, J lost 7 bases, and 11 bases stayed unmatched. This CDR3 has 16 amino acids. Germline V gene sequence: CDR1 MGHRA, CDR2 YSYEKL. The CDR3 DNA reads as TGCGCCAGCAGCCGCACGCCGGGACAGGGGGGTAGTGAAGCTTTCTTT. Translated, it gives CASSRTPGQGGSEAFF.

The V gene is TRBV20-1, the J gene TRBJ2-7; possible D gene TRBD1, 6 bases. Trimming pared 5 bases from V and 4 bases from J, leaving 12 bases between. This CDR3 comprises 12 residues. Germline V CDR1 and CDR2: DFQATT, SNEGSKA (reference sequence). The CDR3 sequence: CSAAFTGYEQYF. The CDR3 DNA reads TGCAGTGCTGCGTTTACAGGGTACGAGCAGTACTTC.

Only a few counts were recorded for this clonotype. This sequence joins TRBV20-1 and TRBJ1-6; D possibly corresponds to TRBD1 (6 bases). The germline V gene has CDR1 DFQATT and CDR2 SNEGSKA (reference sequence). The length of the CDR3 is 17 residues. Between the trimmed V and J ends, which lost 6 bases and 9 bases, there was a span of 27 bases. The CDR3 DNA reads TGCAGTGCCACCCCCGGGGGGGGGCGACGTATGATTTCACCCCTCCACTTT. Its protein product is CSATPGGGRRMISPLHF.

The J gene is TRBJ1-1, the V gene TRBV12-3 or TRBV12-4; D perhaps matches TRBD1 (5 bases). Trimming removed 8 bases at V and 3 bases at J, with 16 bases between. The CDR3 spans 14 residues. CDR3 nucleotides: TGTGCCAGCCGAAACCCCTGGGGGGACACTGAAGCTTTCTTT. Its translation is CASRNPWGDTEAFF.

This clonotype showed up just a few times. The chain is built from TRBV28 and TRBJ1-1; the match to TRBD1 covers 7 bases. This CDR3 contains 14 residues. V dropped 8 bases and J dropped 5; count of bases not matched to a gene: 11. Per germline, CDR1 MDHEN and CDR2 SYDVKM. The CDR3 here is CASGRQGGGTEAFF. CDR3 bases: TGTGCCAGCGGTAGACAGGGAGGCGGGACTGAAGCTTTCTTT. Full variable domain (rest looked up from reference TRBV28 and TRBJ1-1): DVKVTQSSRYLVKRTGEKVFLECVQDMDHENMFWYRQDPGLGLRLIYFSYDVKMKEKGDIPEGYSVSREKKERFSLILESASTNQTSMYLCASGRQGGGTEAFFGQGTRLTVV.

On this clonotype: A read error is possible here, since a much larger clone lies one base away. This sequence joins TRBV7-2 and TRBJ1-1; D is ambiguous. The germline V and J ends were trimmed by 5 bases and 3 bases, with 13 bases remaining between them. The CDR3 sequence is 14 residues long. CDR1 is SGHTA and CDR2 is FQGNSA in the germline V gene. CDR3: CASSQRPWDTEAFF. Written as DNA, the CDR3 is TGTGCCAGCAGCCAGCGCCCTTGGGACACTGAAGCTTTCTTT.

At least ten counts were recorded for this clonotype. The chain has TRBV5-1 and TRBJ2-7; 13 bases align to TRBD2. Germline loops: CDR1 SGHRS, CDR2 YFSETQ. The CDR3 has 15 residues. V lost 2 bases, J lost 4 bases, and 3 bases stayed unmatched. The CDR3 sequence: CASSFGTSGIYEQYF. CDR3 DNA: TGCGCCAGCAGCTTCGGGACTAGCGGGATTTACGAGCAGTACTTC.

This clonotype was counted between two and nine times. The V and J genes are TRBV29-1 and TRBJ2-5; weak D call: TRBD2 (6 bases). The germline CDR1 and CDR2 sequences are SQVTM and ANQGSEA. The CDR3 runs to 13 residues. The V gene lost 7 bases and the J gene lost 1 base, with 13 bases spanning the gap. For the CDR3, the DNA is TGCAGCGGCCGGGCCGGGAGCCAAGAGACCCAGTACTTC. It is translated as CSGRAGSQETQYF.

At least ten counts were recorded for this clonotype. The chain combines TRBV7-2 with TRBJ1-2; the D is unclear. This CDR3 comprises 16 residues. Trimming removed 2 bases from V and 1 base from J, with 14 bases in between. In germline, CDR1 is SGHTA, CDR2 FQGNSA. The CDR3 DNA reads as TGTGCCAGCAGCTTACTCCTCCACGGGAATAACTATGGCTACACCTTC. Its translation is CASSLLLHGNNYGYTF.

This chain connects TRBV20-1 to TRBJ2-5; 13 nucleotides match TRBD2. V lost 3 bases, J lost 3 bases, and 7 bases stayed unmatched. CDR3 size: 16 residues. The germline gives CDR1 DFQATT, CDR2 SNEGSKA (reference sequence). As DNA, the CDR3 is TGCAGTGCTAGCCTCGGACTAGCGGGGGCCGAAGAGACCCAGTACTTC. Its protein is CSASLGLAGAEETQYF.